The 19 T cell receptor beta chains reported below all come from one sample, sequenced in a study of T cells in Graves' hyperthyroidism and ophthalmopathy (dated by TCRdb to between 2018 and 2021). Receptor libraries were prepared by multiplex PCR. TCRdb lists the instrument as Illumina HiSeq 2000. TCR beta CDR3 regions were amplified from RNA transcripts. For the first round of RT-PCR on the TCR CDR3, the HTBI primer set was used together with the Qiagen OneStep RT-PCR kit. TCRdb trimmed public reads at Q25 via fastp, called clones via MiXCR and kept in-frame beta chains. Rows are combined by CDR3 protein, so each entry shows the most common genes and DNA. The sample includes about 570,000 distinct CDR3 sequences, with 46% observed a single time. The ten largest clones capture over 15% of the sample. Source material: peripheral blood or thyroid tissue (not recorded which). The receptors were gathered from an adult woman with Graves' disease, either hyperthyroidism or ophthalmopathy (not recorded which).

This clonotype was detected many times. The chain combines TRBV15 with TRBJ1-3; D uncertain. Trimming left V 0 bases short and J 0 bases short, with 6 bases between. CDR1 is LNHNV, CDR2 YYDKDF, per germline (reference sequence). This CDR3 has 15 residues. The CDR3 spells CATSREGISGNTIYF. The CDR3 bases are TGTGCCACCAGCAGAGAGGGGATCTCTGGAAACACCATATATTTT.

The table lists this clonotype with many counts. The rearrangement uses TRBV5-1 and TRBJ1-2, with D perhaps TRBD1 (5 bases). The CDR3 is made up of 15 amino acids. The germline V gene has CDR1 SGHRS and CDR2 YFSETQ. The V and J ends lost 0 bases and 5 bases respectively, with 14 bases between them. In nucleotides, the CDR3 is TGCGCCAGCAGCTTGGGCGGGCCGGGGCGGTATGGCTACACCTTC. This encodes CASSLGGPGRYGYTF.

This chain connects TRBV6-5 to TRBJ1-3; D remains ambiguous. The germline V gene has CDR1 MNHEY and CDR2 SVGAGI. V lost 7 bases, J lost 1 base, and 11 bases lay in between. This CDR3 is built from 14 residues. CDR3 sequence: CASTTGDSGNTIYF. In DNA form, the CDR3 reads TGTGCCAGCACAACGGGCGATTCTGGAAACACCATATATTTT.

This chain joins TRBV4-1 and TRBJ1-4; D call uncertain. CDR3 size: 14 residues. V was shortened by 6 bases and J by 8 bases, with 16 bases between the two germline ends. CDR1 and CDR2 (germline): MGHRA, YSYEKL. CDR3: CASSPWWTVEKLFF. The CDR3 coding sequence is TGCGCCAGCAGTCCGTGGTGGACCGTCGAAAAACTGTTTTTT.

The chain joins TRBV7-2 to TRBJ2-1; TRBD2 matches 13 bases. The germline CDR1 and CDR2 sequences are SGHTA and FQGNSA. The V gene end was trimmed by 4 bases and the J gene end by 4 bases; junction bases not matched to a gene: 10. The CDR3 is made up of 18 amino acids. CDR3 sequence: CASSSTSTSGRTYNEQFF. The CDR3 bases are TGTGCCAGCAGCTCCACCTCGACTAGCGGGAGGACTTACAATGAGCAGTTCTTC.

This sequence joins TRBV7-9 and TRBJ1-6; D is undetermined. The CDR3 is 13 amino acids. V dropped 4 bases and J dropped 8 bases, with 9 bases sitting between them. The germline CDR1 and CDR2 sequences are SEHNR and FQNEAQ (reference sequence). Here the CDR3 DNA reads TGTGCCAGCAGCTGCCCCGGCCATTCACCCCTCCACTTT. It codes for CASSCPGHSPLHF. Full variable domain (remainder filled in from reference TRBV7-9 and TRBJ1-6): DTGVSQNPRHKITKRGQNVTFRCDPISEHNRLYWYRQTLGQGPEFLTYFQNEAQLEKSRLLSDRFSAERPKGSFSTLEIQRTEQGDSAMYLCASSCPGHSPLHFGNGTRLTVT.

This clonotype occurred a few times. The gene calls are TRBV19 and TRBJ1-1; D gene uncertain. The CDR3 runs to 14 residues. Trimming pared 9 bases from V and 5 bases from J, leaving 19 bases between. Germline CDR1 and CDR2: LNHDA and SQIVND (reference sequence). The CDR3 bases are TGTGCCAGCTCGCCCCAGGCACTGACTACTGAAGCTTTCTTT. The encoded protein is CASSPQALTTEAFF.

In the case of this clonotype: Just one base apart from a much larger clone, this may be a read error. The chain recombines TRBV9 with TRBJ2-2, with 9 bases matching TRBD1. Germline CDR1 SGDLS, CDR2 YYNGEE. The length of the CDR3 is 17 residues. CDR3 sequence reads: CASSVIGDRASVGEPFF. CDR3 bases: TGTGCCAGCAGCGTAATCGGGGACAGGGCCAGTGTCGGGGAGCCGTTTTTT.

The gene calls are TRBV7-8 and TRBJ2-5; maybe TRBD2 (5 bases). This CDR3 contains 12 residues. The V gene lost 4 bases and the J gene lost 4 bases, with 7 bases spanning the gap. The germline V gene encodes CDR1 SGHVS and CDR2 FQNEAQ. CDR3 coding DNA: TGTGCCAGCAGCTGGAGCGGAGAGACCCAGTACTTC. Residues: CASSWSGETQYF.

This clonotype has at least ten counts. This chain links TRBV7-9 with TRBJ1-1; D is unresolved. This CDR3 spans 13 amino acids. Germline assignment: CDR1 SEHNR and CDR2 FQNEAQ (reference sequence). Trimming removed 8 bases at V and 0 bases at J, with 10 bases between. In DNA form, the CDR3 reads TGTGCCAGCGCACGGTACATGAACACTGAAGCTTTCTTT. As protein: CASARYMNTEAFF.

This chain uses TRBV10-3 with TRBJ2-5, with TRBD2 matching 7 bases. The DNA end lines up better with TRBJ2-1; the J call may be wrong. The CDR3 totals 15 residues. Germline CDR1 reads ENHRY; CDR2 reads SYGVKD. CDR3: CAISESREGYNEQFF. The CDR3 nucleotides are TGTGCCATCAGTGAGTCGAGGGAGGGGTACAATGAGCAGTTCTTC.

This clonotype was seen repeatedly, ten times or more. The V call is TRBV5-1, the J call TRBJ2-2; a weak D match, TRBD2 (6 bases). In germline, CDR1 is SGHRS, CDR2 YFSETQ. Trimming took off 4 bases at V and 3 bases at J, with 13 bases between the two ends. The CDR3 extends over 15 amino acids. The CDR3 loop reads CASSRWDSYTGELFF. The CDR3 DNA is TGCGCCAGCAGCCGATGGGACTCCTACACCGGGGAGCTGTTTTTT.

A remark on this clonotype: Being one base from a much bigger clone, this may be a read error. The V gene is TRBV5-1, the J gene TRBJ2-7; the match to TRBD2 covers 10 bases. The germline V gene encodes CDR1 SGHRS and CDR2 YFSETQ. CDR3 length equals 16 residues. The CDR3 here is CASSLGPLAGVSEQCF. Here the CDR3 DNA reads TGCGCCAGCAGCTTGGGCCCTCTAGCGGGAGTGAGCGAGCAGTGCTTC.

In this sample, this clonotype turned up many times. V gene TRBV5-5 combines with J gene TRBJ1-3; weak D call: TRBD1 (5 bases). There are 15 residues in the CDR3. CDR1 is SGHKS, CDR2 YYEKEE, per germline (reference sequence). V dropped 5 bases and J dropped 2 bases, with 14 bases sitting between them. CDR3 in amino acids: CASRAGFWPGNTIYF. Here the CDR3 DNA reads TGTGCCAGCAGAGCAGGGTTTTGGCCTGGAAACACCATATATTTT.

The V call is TRBV2, the J call TRBJ1-5; D unresolved. The germline V gene has CDR1 SNHLY and CDR2 FYNNEI. Trimming removed 3 bases at V and 6 bases at J, with 12 bases between. The CDR3 extends over 14 amino acids. The CDR3 sequence: CASSDRAAGQPQHF. The CDR3 DNA reads as TGTGCCAGCAGTGATCGGGCAGCGGGTCAGCCCCAGCATTTT.

V gene TRBV7-9 combines with J gene TRBJ2-5; D might be TRBD1 or TRBD2, each matching 5 bases. V was trimmed by 6 bases and J by 5 bases, leaving 19 bases between them. The germline gives CDR1 SEHNR, CDR2 FQNEAQ (reference sequence). The CDR3 spans 15 residues. The chain's CDR3 is CASSSFGSREETQYF. The DNA of the CDR3 is TGTGCCAGCAGTAGTTTCGGCAGCAGGGAGGAGACCCAGTACTTC.

The chain uses TRBV7-2 and TRBJ1-2, with a tentative D call TRBD1 (6 bases). Germline V gene sequence: CDR1 SGHTA, CDR2 FQGNSA. Trimming took 0 bases from V and 6 from J, leaving 17 bases between them. CDR3 length: 16 residues. The CDR3 loop reads CASSLAGGVVKNGYTF. As DNA, the CDR3 is TGTGCCAGCAGCTTAGCAGGGGGAGTAGTGAAGAATGGCTACACCTTC.

This chain links TRBV20-1 with TRBJ1-5; 7 nucleotides line up with TRBD1. Trimming removed 3 bases from V and 4 bases from J; junction bases left unmatched: 9. The CDR3 sequence is 15 residues long. CDR1 and CDR2 (germline): DFQATT, SNEGSKA (reference sequence). In nucleotides, the CDR3 is TGCAGTGCTAGGGAAACAAGGGGGCAAAATCAGCCCCAGCATTTT. Translated: CSARETRGQNQPQHF.

This clonotype was counted a few times. The gene calls are TRBV7-9 and TRBJ2-7; D is undetermined. Trimming shortened V by 4 bases and J by 6 bases, and 22 bases separated the two germline ends. The CDR3 contains 16 residues. CDR1 is SEHNR, CDR2 FQNEAQ, per germline (reference sequence). CDR3 loop: CASSSPPNDNGVEQYF. The CDR3 region has the DNA TGTGCCAGCAGCTCCCCCCCAAATGACAATGGGGTCGAGCAGTACTTC.